The 32 T cell receptor beta chains listed next were all sequenced from one sample in a study of shared clonotypes between healthy human individuals. Produced via immunoSEQ multiplex PCR; TCRdb's table is partial and in-frame only. The sample lists about 2.3 million clones; 85% to 95% were seen once. The sequenced material came from naive CD4+ T cells from PBMCs. Indicated subset: CD45RA+ positively selected. These receptors were collected from a young man in good health. Some clones in this sample may be carry-over from other donors' samples.

The chain is built from TRBV28 and TRBJ2-7; the D is unclear. The CDR3 sequence is 14 residues long. Germline CDR1 and CDR2: MDHEN and SYDVKM. Trimming left V 5 bases short and J 5 bases short, with 16 bases between. CDR3 amino acids: CASSVYTEVHEQYF. The DNA of the CDR3 is TGTGCCAGCAGTGTCTACACAGAAGTCCACGAGCAGTACTTC.

The chain couples TRBV19 to TRBJ1-2, with 8 bases that match TRBD1. The CDR3 has 14 residues. The germline V gene has CDR1 LNHDA and CDR2 SQIVND (reference sequence). After removal of 2 bases from V and 2 bases from J, the junction contained 1 base not matched to a gene. The CDR3 sequence: CASSIPGGNYGYTF. The CDR3, as DNA: TGTGCCAGTAGTATACCAGGGGGCAACTATGGCTACACCTTC.

This rearrangement joins TRBV2 to TRBJ2-5; D is unresolved. V was cut by 5 bases and J by 1 base, with 5 bases left in between. The V gene's germline CDR1 is SNHLY and CDR2 FYNNEI. This CDR3 spans 12 amino acids. The CDR3 protein is CASSMGQETQYF. The CDR3, as DNA: TGTGCCAGCAGTATGGGCCAAGAGACCCAGTACTTC.

Concerning this clone itself: This sample also contains other DNA sequences that code for the same CDR3. V and J are TRBV18 and TRBJ2-1; no clear D. The CDR3 consists of 15 residues. In germline, CDR1 is KGHSH, CDR2 LQKENI. Trimming removed 0 bases from V and 0 bases from J, with 6 bases in between. CDR3 residues: CASSPPGSSYNEQFF. Here the CDR3 DNA reads TGTGCCAGCTCACCACCGGGTAGCTCCTACAATGAGCAGTTCTTC.

This chain connects TRBV28 to TRBJ2-7, with TRBD2 as a possible D gene (7 bases). This CDR3 contains 14 residues. The V end was cut by 8 bases, the J end by 5 bases, with 19 bases between. CDR1 is MDHEN and CDR2 is SYDVKM in the germline V gene. This CDR3 is CASELGGAPHEQYF. The CDR3 DNA follows: TGTGCCAGCGAATTGGGGGGGGCGCCCCACGAGCAGTACTTC.

Concerning this clone: Other DNA sequences in the sample encode the same CDR3. The rearrangement links TRBV28 to TRBJ1-5, with 9 bases lining up with TRBD1. The V gene end was trimmed by 3 bases and the J gene end by 5 bases; junction bases not matched to a gene: 5. Germline V gene sequence: CDR1 MDHEN, CDR2 SYDVKM. This CDR3 is 15 amino acids long. The CDR3 DNA follows: TGTGCCAGCAGTTTGCCGGGACAGGGCTATCAGCCCCAGCATTTT. This translates into CASSLPGQGYQPQHF. Full variable domain (missing parts from reference TRBV28 and TRBJ1-5): DVKVTQSSRYLVKRTGEKVFLECVQDMDHENMFWYRQDPGLGLRLIYFSYDVKMKEKGDIPEGYSVSREKKERFSLILESASTNQTSMYLCASSLPGQGYQPQHFGDGTRLSIL.

The chain joins TRBV7-3 to TRBJ2-3; TRBD2 matches at 12 bases. Germline V lookup: CDR1 SGHTA, CDR2 FQGTGA. CDR3 length: 16 residues. J lost 4 bases, V lost 5 bases, and 7 bases had no gene match. The CDR3 bases are TGTGCCAGCAGCCTAGCGGGAGGGCGTTCCGCAGATACGCAGTATTTT. It codes for CASSLAGGRSADTQYF.

With respect to this clone: Other DNA sequences in this specimen translate into the identical CDR3. The chain has TRBV9 and TRBJ2-1; D is ambiguous. Germline lookup yields CDR1 SGDLS and CDR2 YYNGEE. V dropped 0 bases and J dropped 7 bases, with 8 bases sitting between them. The length of the CDR3 is 13 residues. CDR3 sequence reads: CASSVAPGNEQFF. CDR3 DNA sequence: TGTGCCAGCAGCGTAGCCCCCGGGAATGAGCAGTTCTTC.

V and J are TRBV5-1 and TRBJ1-1; D is undetermined. The CDR3 length is 14 residues. Trimming removed 2 bases at V and 5 bases at J, with 13 bases between. Germline CDR1 reads SGHRS; CDR2 reads YFSETQ. The CDR3 DNA reads TGCGCCAGCAGCTTTTCAGAGATGGGGACTGAAGCTTTCTTT. Its protein product is CASSFSEMGTEAFF.

V and J are TRBV5-1 and TRBJ1-1; the match to TRBD1 covers 8 bases. The CDR3 contains 15 residues. J was trimmed by 5 bases and V by 4 bases; bases with no gene match: 10. Germline V lookup: CDR1 SGHRS, CDR2 YFSETQ. The CDR3 sequence: CASSPNPRGQTEAFF. CDR3 coding DNA: TGCGCCAGCAGCCCTAACCCCAGGGGGCAGACTGAAGCTTTCTTT.

This chain connects TRBV9 to TRBJ2-1; 13 bases match TRBD2. J was trimmed by 15 bases and V by 4 bases; bases with no gene match: 10. CDR1 and CDR2 (germline): SGDLS, YYNGEE. This CDR3 spans 14 amino acids. CDR3 bases: TGTGCCAGCAGCCCTCGGACTAGCGGGAGTAACCTGTTCTTC. Translation gives CASSPRTSGSNLFF.

This clone was seen just once. This chain links TRBV7-2 with TRBJ2-7; 10 nucleotides agree with TRBD1. Per the germline V gene, CDR1 is SGHTA and CDR2 is FQGNSA. Germline trimming cut 5 bases from V and 6 bases from J; bases unmatched to any gene: 7. The CDR3 has 14 residues. CDR3 amino acids: CASSLRDRGFEQYF. CDR3 in DNA: TGTGCCAGCAGCCTCCGGGACAGGGGCTTCGAGCAGTACTTC.

The rearrangement joins TRBV11-2 to TRBJ1-1; the D gene is possibly TRBD1 (5 bases). The CDR3 spans 15 residues. V lost 1 base and J lost 1, with 10 bases in between. Germline V gene data show CDR1 as SGHAT and CDR2 as FQNNGV. The CDR3 DNA is TGTGCCAGCAGCTTAGGGTGGCAGGGGAACACTGAAGCTTTCTTT. Its translation: CASSLGWQGNTEAFF.

This clone was recorded only once. J is TRBJ2-1 and V is TRBV7-6; 12 bases are shared with TRBD2. The length of the CDR3 is 15 residues. Germline V CDR1 and CDR2: SGHVS, FNYEAQ. V lost 3 bases to trimming and J lost 5 bases; unmatched junction nucleotides: 2. The DNA of the CDR3 is TGTGCCAGCAGCTTCCTAGCGGGAGGGAACAATGAGCAGTTCTTC. This gives the protein CASSFLAGGNNEQFF.

V and J are TRBV11-2 and TRBJ2-2, with 13 bases fitting TRBD2. The CDR3 totals 16 residues. Trimming cost V 3 bases and J 5 bases; bases outside gene matches: 3. In germline, CDR1 is SGHAT, CDR2 FQNNGV. As DNA, the CDR3 is TGTGCCAGCAGCTTGGTACTAGCGGGAGGGACCGGGGAGCTGTTTTTT. Protein: CASSLVLAGGTGELFF.

The sample holds a few counts of this clone. The J gene is TRBJ2-7, the V gene TRBV2; TRBD2 matches at 10 bases. CDR1 is SNHLY and CDR2 is FYNNEI in the germline V gene. This CDR3 has 14 amino acids. With V trimmed by 4 bases and J by 7 bases, 7 bases remained unmatched. CDR3 protein: CASSVLAGTIEQYF. CDR3 DNA: TGTGCCAGCAGTGTACTAGCGGGGACGATAGAGCAGTACTTC.

The V and J genes are TRBV28 and TRBJ1-2; TRBD1 might be the D (5 bases). V shed 6 bases and J shed 0 bases, with 20 bases lying between them. Looked up from germline, CDR1 is MDHEN and CDR2 is SYDVKM. CDR3 length: 17 residues. The CDR3 is CASSELNGAYANYGYTF. The CDR3 bases are TGTGCCAGCAGCGAACTTAATGGGGCCTACGCTAACTATGGCTACACCTTC.

This clone was counted a few times. The same CDR3 also results from other DNA sequences found in this sample. This chain joins TRBV28 and TRBJ1-1; 8 positions agree with TRBD1. The germline CDR1 and CDR2 sequences are MDHEN and SYDVKM. Trimming removed 4 bases from V and 1 base from J; junction bases left unmatched: 2. This CDR3 has 14 amino acids. This chain's CDR3 is CASSSGQGNTEAFF. In DNA, the CDR3 is TGTGCCAGCAGTTCAGGACAGGGGAACACTGAAGCTTTCTTT.

The V gene is TRBV28, the J gene TRBJ2-7, with TRBD2 identical over 14 bases. The J segment lost 4 bases and the V segment lost 3 bases, leaving 8 bases of the junction unmatched. Looked up from germline, CDR1 is MDHEN and CDR2 is SYDVKM. The CDR3 is 17 residues long. The DNA for the CDR3 is TGTGCCAGCAGTTTTTTAACCGGGACTAGCGGGAGTTACGAGCAGTACTTC. Protein sequence: CASSFLTGTSGSYEQYF.

The chain couples TRBV4-1 to TRBJ2-7; 8 bases line up with TRBD1. Germline V gene sequence: CDR1 MGHRA, CDR2 YSYEKL. The CDR3 loop spans 14 amino acids. With V trimmed by 4 bases and J by 6 bases, 8 bases remained unmatched. The CDR3 loop is CASSRAPGGSEQYF. CDR3 bases: TGCGCCAGCAGCCGCGCACCAGGGGGCAGCGAGCAGTACTTC.

The CDR3, as DNA: TGTGCCAGCAGCCAAGATTGGGCAGATACGCAGTATTTT. Translation: CASSQDWADTQYF. The V call is TRBV4-2, the J call TRBJ2-3; D remains ambiguous. Germline lookup yields CDR1 LGHNA and CDR2 YNFKEQ. Trimming took 0 bases from V and 4 from J, leaving 5 bases between them. The CDR3 is made up of 13 amino acids.

This chain connects TRBV11-3 to TRBJ2-2; D gene uncertain. The CDR3 has 14 residues. V was pared by 3 bases and J by 0 bases, with 5 bases between. Germline V lookup: CDR1 SGHNT, CDR2 YENEEA. The CDR3 reads CASSLVPNTGELFF. CDR3 nucleotide sequence: TGTGCCAGCAGCTTGGTACCGAACACCGGGGAGCTGTTTTTT.

This chain connects TRBV2 to TRBJ2-3; TRBD1 or TRBD2 may be the D gene (5 bases each). The V and J ends lost 8 bases and 2 bases respectively, with 11 bases between them. In germline, CDR1 is SNHLY, CDR2 FYNNEI. The CDR3 is 13 residues long. The chain's CDR3 is CASLGEFTDTQYF. In DNA form, the CDR3 reads TGTGCCAGCTTGGGGGAGTTCACAGATACGCAGTATTTT.

The rearrangement joins TRBV11-2 to TRBJ1-6; a weak D match, TRBD1 (6 bases). The V end was cut by 3 bases, the J end by 10 bases, with 13 bases between. Germline V lookup: CDR1 SGHAT, CDR2 FQNNGV. This CDR3 contains 14 residues. In nucleotides, the CDR3 is TGTGCCAGCAGCTTGATTAGGGGGGCCTCACCCCTCCACTTT. It codes for CASSLIRGASPLHF. Variable domain in full (rest from reference TRBV11-2 and TRBJ1-6): EAGVAQSPRYKIIEKRQSVAFWCNPISGHATLYWYQQILGQGPKLLIQFQNNGVVDDSQLPKDRFSAERLKGVDSTLKIQPAKLEDSAVYLCASSLIRGASPLHFGNGTRLTVT.

The chain uses TRBV29-1 and TRBJ1-1, with a possible D match to TRBD1 (5 bases). This CDR3 region has 13 residues. V dropped 1 base and J dropped 7 bases, with 13 bases sitting between them. Germline V CDR1 and CDR2: SQVTM, ANQGSEA. CDR3 in amino acids: CSVEGTLSVEAFF. CDR3 coding DNA: TGCAGCGTTGAAGGGACACTGAGCGTTGAAGCTTTCTTT.

The rearrangement joins TRBV27 to TRBJ2-1; D is uncertain. Trimming removed 3 bases from V and 5 bases from J, with 14 bases in between. In germline, CDR1 is MNHEY, CDR2 SMNVEV (reference sequence). The CDR3 runs to 15 residues. CDR3 in amino acids: CASSFKGLLHNEQFF. The CDR3, as DNA: TGTGCCAGCAGTTTTAAGGGCCTACTCCACAATGAGCAGTTCTTC.

V is TRBV11-2 and J is TRBJ1-4, with 7 positions matching TRBD1. The CDR3 length is 16 residues. Germline V CDR1 and CDR2: SGHAT, FQNNGV. Losses at the gene ends were 2 bases for V and 5 bases for J; bases not matched to a gene: 8. CDR3 sequence reads: CASSLQGGRSNEKLFF. The DNA of the CDR3 is TGTGCCAGCAGCTTACAGGGGGGGCGATCAAATGAAAAACTGTTTTTT.

The rearrangement uses TRBV9 and TRBJ2-2, with 9 bases fitting TRBD2. With 4 bases clipped from V and 6 bases from J, the junction kept 13 bases outside the gene matches. In germline, CDR1 is SGDLS, CDR2 YYNGEE. The CDR3 has 17 amino acids. The CDR3 is CASSPRRSGRTAGELFF. The CDR3 DNA reads as TGTGCCAGCAGCCCGCGTAGGAGCGGGAGGACCGCCGGGGAGCTGTTTTTT.

The chain employs TRBV29-1 and TRBJ2-1, with 13 bases fitting TRBD2. The CDR3 consists of 16 residues. V shed 5 bases, J shed 3 bases, and the junction held 7 bases outside the gene matches. Germline values: CDR1 SQVTM, CDR2 ANQGSEA. The chain's CDR3 is CSVSGLAGANYNEQFF. As DNA, the CDR3 is TGCAGCGTTAGCGGACTAGCGGGAGCCAACTACAATGAGCAGTTCTTC.

The chain is built from TRBV10-3 and TRBJ1-6; D may be TRBD1 (6 bases). V lost 3 bases and J 10 bases, leaving 7 bases between the germline ends. This CDR3 is built from 12 residues. Germline V lookup: CDR1 ENHRY, CDR2 SYGVKD. CDR3 region: CAISDRGSPLHF. DNA for the CDR3: TGTGCCATCAGTGACAGGGGCTCACCCCTCCACTTT.

The table lists this clone with a count of one. This chain links TRBV7-3 with TRBJ2-1; D might be TRBD1 (6 bases). The CDR3 extends over 15 amino acids. Germline V lookup: CDR1 SGHTA, CDR2 FQGTGA. V was trimmed by 5 bases and J by 6 bases, leaving 17 bases between them. The CDR3 DNA reads as TGTGCCAGCAGCCAATCAGGGGACCCAGGCAATGAGCAGTTCTTC. It encodes CASSQSGDPGNEQFF.

The rearrangement joins TRBV7-9 to TRBJ2-3; TRBD2 matches 8 bases. CDR3 length equals 17 residues. The trim removed 1 base at V and 2 bases at J, leaving 8 bases unmatched. Germline assignment: CDR1 SEHNR and CDR2 FQNEAQ (reference sequence). CDR3 loop: CASSLVSSSGYTDTQYF. The CDR3 DNA follows: TGTGCCAGCAGCTTAGTATCTTCTAGCGGGTACACAGATACGCAGTATTTT.